This note documents a single TCR beta chain sequence. These data originate in a study of blood T cell repertoires in COVID-19. Produced via immunoSEQ multiplex PCR; TCRdb's table is partial and in-frame only. The profile covers about 110,000 clones, with 65% to 90% appearing a single time and about 17% taken by the ten largest. The germline V gene encodes CDR1 SGHAT and CDR2 FQDESV (reference sequence). The CDR3 covers 16 residues. V was cut by 1 base and J by 0 bases, with 10 bases left in between. This TCR was recovered from a woman aged 55-69 years with acute or convalescent COVID-19. The chain has TRBV11-1 and TRBJ1-5; tentatively, D is TRBD1 (5 bases). The sequencing input was peripheral blood. DNA of the CDR3: TGTGCCAGCAGCTTAGACAGGAAATATAGCAATCAGCCCCAGCATTTT. Amino acid sequence: CASSLDRKYSNQPQHF. Looking up the rest from reference TRBV11-1 and TRBJ1-5 gives the full variable domain: EAEVAQSPRYKITEKSQAVAFWCDPISGHATLYWYRQILGQGPELLVQFQDESVVDDSQLPKDRFSAERLKGVDSTLKIQPAELGDSAMYLCASSLDRKYSNQPQHFGDGTRLSIL.